This T cell receptor (beta chain) was retrieved from a study of cytomegalovirus exposure and HLA in healthy donors. Study-level findings and limits: CMV serostatus stood as the only immune exposure information on hand. Overall, roughly 160 TCR beta chains were annotated as cytomegalovirus-associated.

The PCR used 60 Vbeta and 13 Jbeta primers. The table came from immunoSEQ multiplex PCR; TCRdb's copy has only in-frame clones and leaves some out. The sample shows 110,000 or so clones, just under 70% of them seen only once. Concerning this clone: What it binds is not known.

CDR1 is SGHTA and CDR2 is FQGNSA in the germline V gene. There are 13 residues in the CDR3. Deletions cut 1 base from V and 4 bases from J, with 6 bases between. The sequence derives from a woman in her seventies in good health and CMV-seropositive. The sequenced sample consisted of PBMCs. The chain carries TRBV7-2 and TRBJ2-3; the D is unclear. Here the CDR3 DNA reads TGTGCCAGCAGCTTAGTTCTAGCAGATACGCAGTATTTT. Its translation is CASSLVLADTQYF.